This TCR beta chain was identified in a study of T-cell memory formation after mild COVID-19. Study-level results: Cross-reactive memory appears to have joined, as suggested by some responding clones showing up in pre-infection memory.

Germline CDR1 SQVTM, CDR2 ANQGSEA. The V segment lost 7 bases and the J segment 8 bases; nucleotides outside the gene matches: 13. The CDR3 has 13 residues. TCRdb called the 5' RACE reads again in MiXCR, with one record for every CDR3 protein. The data contain about 270,000 distinct CDR3 sequences, about 16% of them singletons. As to this clonotype: Its antigen is currently unknown.

Sample: PBMCs or a T cell subset sorted from them (not recorded which). This rearrangement joins TRBV29-1 to TRBJ1-2; 7 bases are a match to TRBD1. The source of this sequence is a young man who had mild COVID-19 (a few samples of this study predate the infection). Cell type and time point are not known. CDR3 nucleotides: TGCAGCGCCCAAAGGACAGGCTGGGAGGGCTACACCTTC. Encoded protein: CSAQRTGWEGYTF.